The TCR beta chain under discussion was sequenced for a study of beta chain features in type 1 diabetes. Stem cell-like memory, regulatory, central memory and naive CD4+ cells were sorted via CD45RO/CCR7/CD25/CD127/CD95/CD27. Whole-study results and caveats: A PCR bias possibly favoring shorter templates would apply equally to patients and controls. Among all four CD4+ subsets, Type 1 diabetes patients had TCRB CDR3s that were moderately but significantly shorter.

Isolated RNA was reverse transcribed in full, so expressed TCRB transcripts were sequenced. About 3.57 million reads per sample were averaged for naive, central memory and regulatory samples. Produced via immunoSEQ multiplex PCR; TCRdb's table is partial and in-frame only. The sample holds roughly 150,000 clones; about 9% are singletons and the top ten take over 0.5%. This clone was observed a handful of times. The antigen is undetermined. The CDR3 is 14 residues long. Losses at the gene ends were 7 bases for V and 5 bases for J; bases not matched to a gene: 10. CDR1 and CDR2 from the germline V gene are SQVTM and ANQGSEA.

The TCR comes from a woman aged 18-29 years with type 1 diabetes. The sample taken for sequencing was central memory CD4+ T cells from blood. This rearrangement joins TRBV29-1 to TRBJ2-3; 9 bases agree with TRBD2. The CDR3 protein is CSGRTSEVLDTQYF. The CDR3 DNA is TGCAGCGGAAGGACTAGCGAGGTATTAGATACGCAGTATTTT.